A selection of T cell receptor beta chains follows, all from one sample in a study of blood T cell repertoires in COVID-19. Sequencing used immunoSEQ multiplex PCR; TCRdb keeps in-frame clones, though not all of them. The sample contains 300,000 to 350,000 clones, about nine tenths of which appear only once. Sequenced material: peripheral blood. The receptors come from a woman aged 70-85 years with COVID-19, enrolled during active disease. The CDR3 runs from the conserved cysteine through the conserved F or W. Each record gives: J gene, V gene, clone size, D gene, CDR3 DNA, CDR3 protein. The D gene is left open where the match is weak. For some rows the clone size is stated as once, few or many, or as a class when expanded; others skip it.

J gene: TRBJ2-2; V gene: TRBV19; clone size: -; D gene: TRBD2; CDR3 DNA: TGTGCCAGTAGTAAGAGACTAGCGGGGAACACCGGGGAGCTGTTTTTT; CDR3 protein: CASSKRLAGNTGELFF
J gene: TRBJ1-1; V gene: TRBV19; clone size: once; D gene: TRBD1; CDR3 DNA: TGTGCCAGTAAGGAGAACAGGGGGACTGAAGCTTTCTTT; CDR3 protein: CASKENRGTEAFF
J gene: TRBJ2-6; V gene: TRBV5-5; clone size: -; D gene: -; CDR3 DNA: TGTGCCAGCAGCTGGCGGGACCCAGGGAGCTCTGGGGCCAACGTCCTGACTTTC; CDR3 protein: CASSWRDPGSSGANVLTF
J gene: TRBJ2-5; V gene: TRBV2; clone size: -; D gene: TRBD1; CDR3 DNA: TGTGCCAGCAGTTCACAGGGGGACGGGACCCAGTACTTC; CDR3 protein: CASSSQGDGTQYF
J gene: TRBJ1-1; V gene: TRBV27; clone size: -; D gene: TRBD1; CDR3 DNA: TGTGCCAGCAGTATTCACAGGGGGACTGAAGCTTTCTTT; CDR3 protein: CASSIHRGTEAFF
J gene: TRBJ1-2; V gene: TRBV19; clone size: -; D gene: TRBD1; CDR3 DNA: TGTGCCAGTAGTATTTACCCGGGACAGGGCTATGGCTACACCTTC; CDR3 protein: CASSIYPGQGYGYTF
J gene: TRBJ1-4; V gene: TRBV6-6; clone size: -; D gene: -; CDR3 DNA: TGTGCCAGCAGTGGGGCGGACGAAAAACTGTTTTTT; CDR3 protein: CASSGADEKLFF
J gene: TRBJ1-1; V gene: TRBV5-4; clone size: -; D gene: -; CDR3 DNA: TGTGCCAGCAGCTTGAGGCGGGAGAACACTGAAGCTTTCTTT; CDR3 protein: CASSLRRENTEAFF
J gene: TRBJ2-1; V gene: TRBV9; clone size: -; D gene: -; CDR3 DNA: TGTGCCAGCAGCGGATCCGGGGGAAATGAGCAGTTCTTC; CDR3 protein: CASSGSGGNEQFF
J gene: TRBJ1-1; V gene: TRBV28; clone size: once; D gene: -; CDR3 DNA: TGTGCCAGCAGTTTTCAAAGGGCAGGGGACACTGAAGCTTTCTTT; CDR3 protein: CASSFQRAGDTEAFF
J gene: TRBJ1-1; V gene: TRBV19; clone size: -; D gene: -; CDR3 DNA: TGTGCCAGTAGTATCAGGGTAGGTAGAACTGAAGCTTTCTTT; CDR3 protein: CASSIRVGRTEAFF
J gene: TRBJ2-7; V gene: TRBV2; clone size: -; D gene: TRBD2; CDR3 DNA: TGTGCCAGGGGGACTAGCGCCTACGAGCAGTACTTC; CDR3 protein: CARGTSAYEQYF
J gene: TRBJ2-5; V gene: TRBV29-1; clone size: -; D gene: TRBD1; CDR3 DNA: TGCAGCGTAGACAGGGGGGGGACCCAGTACTTC; CDR3 protein: CSVDRGGTQYF
J gene: TRBJ1-2; V gene: TRBV28; clone size: -; D gene: -; CDR3 DNA: TGTGCCAGCAGTTTAGGACAGAACTATGGCTACACCTTC; CDR3 protein: CASSLGQNYGYTF
J gene: TRBJ1-1; V gene: TRBV5-5; clone size: -; D gene: TRBD1; CDR3 DNA: TGTGCCAGCAGCCGCCTCCCGGGACAGGGGACTGAAGCTTTCTTT; CDR3 protein: CASSRLPGQGTEAFF
J gene: TRBJ1-4; V gene: TRBV5-1; clone size: -; D gene: -; CDR3 DNA: TGCGCCAGCAGCGAGGCTGACTTTCAAGGAGAAAAACTGTTTTTT; CDR3 protein: CASSEADFQGEKLFF
J gene: TRBJ2-3; V gene: TRBV5-1; clone size: -; D gene: TRBD2; CDR3 DNA: TGCGCCAGCAGCTTGGGTAGCGGGGGGACAGATACGCAGTATTTT; CDR3 protein: CASSLGSGGTDTQYF
J gene: TRBJ1-5; V gene: TRBV6-2/TRBV6-3; clone size: -; D gene: -; CDR3 DNA: TGTGCCAGCAGCCCGGACCAGGGATCCAATCAGCCCCAGCATTTT; CDR3 protein: CASSPDQGSNQPQHF
J gene: TRBJ1-4; V gene: TRBV10-3; clone size: -; D gene: -; CDR3 DNA: TGTGCCATCAGTGAACGAGCAGGCGATGAAAAACTGTTTTTT; CDR3 protein: CAISERAGDEKLFF
J gene: TRBJ1-2; V gene: TRBV20-1; clone size: -; D gene: -; CDR3 DNA: TGCAGTGCTTCACATAACTATGGCTACACCTTC; CDR3 protein: CSASHNYGYTF
J gene: TRBJ2-3; V gene: TRBV27; clone size: few; D gene: -; CDR3 DNA: TGTGCCAGCAGTTTAGCAGGGGTTAGCACAGATACGCAGTATTTT; CDR3 protein: CASSLAGVSTDTQYF
J gene: TRBJ2-3; V gene: TRBV20-1; clone size: -; D gene: TRBD2; CDR3 DNA: TGCAGTGCTAGTTACAGCGGGGAGACAGATACGCAGTATTTT; CDR3 protein: CSASYSGETDTQYF
J gene: TRBJ2-1; V gene: TRBV4-1; clone size: -; D gene: -; CDR3 DNA: TGCGCCAGCAGCCAAGCCGGCGGGTATGAGCAGTTCTTC; CDR3 protein: CASSQAGGYEQFF
J gene: TRBJ2-1; V gene: TRBV18; clone size: -; D gene: -; CDR3 DNA: TGTGCCAGCTCACCGCGCAGGGGAGAGCAGTTCTTC; CDR3 protein: CASSPRRGEQFF
J gene: TRBJ2-7; V gene: TRBV3-1/TRBV3-2; clone size: -; D gene: -; CDR3 DNA: TGTGCCAGCAGCCCGAGCCCCACGACCTACGAGCAGTACTTC; CDR3 protein: CASSPSPTTYEQYF
J gene: TRBJ2-3; V gene: TRBV5-1; clone size: -; D gene: TRBD2; CDR3 DNA: TGCGCCAGCCAGCTAGCGGGGATCACAGATACGCAGTATTTT; CDR3 protein: CASQLAGITDTQYF
J gene: TRBJ1-6; V gene: TRBV3-1/TRBV3-2; clone size: once; D gene: TRBD1; CDR3 DNA: TGTGCCAGCAGCCAAGATGCGGACAGGGAGAATTCACCCCTCCGCTTT; CDR3 protein: CASSQDADRENSPLRF
J gene: TRBJ1-2; V gene: TRBV6-5; clone size: -; D gene: -; CDR3 DNA: TGTGCCAGCAGTTACAAAGCAGGGCAATACTATGGCTACACCTTC; CDR3 protein: CASSYKAGQYYGYTF